The rows below give T cell receptor beta chains drawn from one sample of a study of blood T cells in healthy people across ages. A single record per CDR3 protein comes from TCRdb applying MiXCR to the 5' RACE reads. The sample records 600,000 to 850,000 distinct CDR3 sequences, roughly 47% being singletons. Sequencing was carried out using blood. The receptors were sampled from an older woman in good health. Each CDR3 is given with its conserved first and last residue. D genes are given only for firm matches. Not every row has a clone size; where given, it reads once, few, many or a size class.

V gene	J gene	D gene	clone size	CDR3 protein	CDR3 DNA
TRBV7-2	TRBJ2-5	-	-	CASSSGTLSETQYF	TGTGCCAGCAGCTCCGGGACATTATCCGAGACCCAGTACTTC
TRBV7-2	TRBJ2-3	-	few	CASSILEADTQYF	TGTGCCAGCAGCATCCTAGAGGCAGATACGCAGTATTTT
TRBV20-1	TRBJ2-7	-	few	CSARDPREAYNEQYF	TGCAGTGCTAGAGATCCCAGGGAGGCCTACAATGAGCAGTACTTC
TRBV12-5	TRBJ1-1	TRBD1	-	CASGLSTGALGTEAFF	TGTGCTAGTGGTTTGTCGACAGGGGCCCTAGGCACTGAAGCTTTCTTT
TRBV7-9	TRBJ2-1	TRBD2	once	CASSFGTSGEGNEQFF	TGTGCCAGCAGCTTCGGGACTAGCGGGGAAGGCAATGAGCAGTTCTTC
TRBV24-1	TRBJ2-2	-	once	CATSDPWRANTGELFF	TGTGCCACCAGTGACCCATGGCGGGCGAACACCGGGGAGCTGTTTTTT
TRBV6-1	TRBJ2-7	TRBD1	-	CASRGLGTGRYEQYF	TGTGCCAGCAGGGGTCTCGGGACAGGGCGCTACGAGCAGTACTTC
TRBV20-1	TRBJ1-2	TRBD1	few	CSAKSGQDDGYTF	TGCAGTGCGAAATCAGGACAGGATGATGGCTACACCTTC
TRBV20-1	TRBJ2-7	-	-	CSAIREYEQYF	TGCAGTGCTATCAGGGAGTACGAGCAGTACTTC
TRBV15	TRBJ1-1	-	-	CATSRDISEAFF	TGTGCCACCAGCAGAGATATCAGTGAAGCTTTCTTT
TRBV3-1	TRBJ2-5	-	-	CASSQETVTQETQYF	TGTGCCAGCAGCCAAGAGACTGTTACTCAAGAGACCCAGTACTTC
TRBV7-8	TRBJ1-5	-	-	CANSQRRVWSNQPQHF	TGTGCCAACAGCCAGAGGAGGGTATGGAGCAATCAGCCCCAGCATTTT
TRBV4-2	TRBJ2-3	-	-	CASSPETLISTDTQYF	TGTGCCAGCAGCCCCGAGACTCTAATTAGCACAGATACGCAGTATTTT
TRBV25-1	TRBJ2-4	TRBD1	-	CASSESGAGTGGVEYIQYF	TGTGCCAGCAGTGAATCGGGGGCGGGGACAGGGGGAGTGGAATACATTCAGTACTTC
TRBV28	TRBJ2-7	-	once	CASRSSAQGRYEQYF	TGTGCCAGCAGATCATCGGCCCAGGGACGCTACGAGCAGTACTTC
TRBV27	TRBJ2-3	-	-	CASSLLGISTDTQYF	TGTGCCAGCAGTTTACTAGGGATTAGCACAGATACGCAGTATTTT
TRBV20-1	TRBJ1-5	-	-	CSARVGLYSSNQPQHF	TGCAGTGCTAGAGTGGGCCTATATTCCAGCAATCAGCCCCAGCATTTT
TRBV2	TRBJ1-5	-	-	CASSADSNQPQHF	TGTGCCAGCAGTGCGGACAGCAATCAGCCCCAGCATTTT
TRBV6-6	TRBJ2-3	-	-	CASSYSGITDTQYF	TGTGCCAGCAGTTATAGCGGTATCACAGATACGCAGTATTTT
TRBV3-1	TRBJ2-7	-	-	CASSQELGIYEQYF	TGTGCCAGCAGCCAGGAACTAGGCATCTACGAGCAGTACTTC
TRBV9	TRBJ2-1	TRBD2	many	CASSGPGLAGSEQFF	TGTGCCAGCAGCGGTCCCGGACTAGCGGGATCTGAGCAGTTCTTC
TRBV3-1	TRBJ1-1	-	-	CASSRGLGDTEAFF	TGTGCCAGCAGCCGCGGACTGGGGGACACTGAAGCTTTCTTT
TRBV15	TRBJ2-3	-	-	CATSRDQSTDMQYF	TGTGCCACCAGCAGAGATCAGAGCACAGATATGCAGTATTTT
TRBV20-1	TRBJ2-4	-	-	CSARDVQGDIQYF	TGCAGTGCTAGAGATGTGCAAGGGGACATTCAGTACTTC
TRBV7-2	TRBJ2-1	-	many	CASSLVGTALAVVNEQFF	TGTGCCAGCAGCTTAGTGGGGACAGCCCTAGCGGTGGTCAATGAGCAGTTCTTC
TRBV7-2	TRBJ1-4	TRBD1	few	CASSPGQPRSGNEKLFF	TGTGCCAGCAGCCCGGGACAGCCCAGATCGGGTAATGAAAAACTGTTTTTT
TRBV19	TRBJ2-6	TRBD1	-	CASSTTGGQVGESGANVLTF	TGTGCCAGTAGTACAACAGGGGGGCAGGTAGGGGAATCTGGGGCCAACGTCCTGACTTTC
TRBV5-1	TRBJ2-1	-	many	CASSLVRGEADEQFF	TGCGCCAGCAGCTTGGTTAGGGGGGAGGCCGATGAGCAGTTCTTC
TRBV20-1	TRBJ1-2	-	-	CSARVQVYGYTF	TGCAGTGCTAGAGTCCAGGTCTATGGCTACACCTTC
TRBV5-6	TRBJ2-7	-	-	CASSWTVSSYEQYF	TGTGCCAGCAGCTGGACCGTAAGCTCCTACGAGCAGTACTTC
TRBV6-6	TRBJ2-7	TRBD1	-	CASSFPGTGGSHEQYF	TGTGCCAGCAGCTTCCCCGGGACAGGGGGCAGCCACGAGCAGTACTTC
TRBV11-3	TRBJ2-7	TRBD1	-	CASSLDQTGSYEQYF	TGTGCCAGCAGCTTAGATCAGACAGGGAGCTACGAGCAGTACTTC
TRBV13	TRBJ1-4	TRBD1	-	CASSLRQGREKLFF	TGTGCCAGCAGCTTAAGACAGGGGCGAGAAAAACTGTTTTTT
TRBV6-7	TRBJ2-7	-	once	CARDPEGTYYEQYF	TGTGCCAGGGATCCCGAGGGGACCTACTACGAGCAGTACTTC
TRBV20-1	TRBJ2-1	-	many	CSARGRESYNEQFF	TGCAGTGCTAGAGGCCGGGAGTCCTACAATGAGCAGTTCTTC
TRBV6-2/TRBV6-3	TRBJ2-7	TRBD1	many	CASSYTEGGYNQHYEQYF	TGTGCCAGCAGTTACACCGAAGGGGGCTATAACCAACACTACGAGCAGTACTTC
TRBV7-9	TRBJ2-5	-	few	CASSLPAGIEETQYF	TGTGCCAGCAGCCTACCGGCGGGGATAGAAGAGACCCAGTACTTC
TRBV7-9	TRBJ2-6	-	many	CASSLTGGANVLTF	TGTGCCAGCAGCTTAACGGGCGGGGCCAACGTCCTGACTTTC
TRBV9	TRBJ2-3	TRBD2	-	CASSAPRERGDTDTQYF	TGTGCCAGCAGCGCCCCTCGTGAGCGGGGAGACACAGATACGCAGTATTTT
TRBV28	TRBJ2-1	TRBD1	few	CASSTDRGYEQFF	TGTGCCAGCAGTACGGACAGGGGGTATGAGCAGTTCTTC